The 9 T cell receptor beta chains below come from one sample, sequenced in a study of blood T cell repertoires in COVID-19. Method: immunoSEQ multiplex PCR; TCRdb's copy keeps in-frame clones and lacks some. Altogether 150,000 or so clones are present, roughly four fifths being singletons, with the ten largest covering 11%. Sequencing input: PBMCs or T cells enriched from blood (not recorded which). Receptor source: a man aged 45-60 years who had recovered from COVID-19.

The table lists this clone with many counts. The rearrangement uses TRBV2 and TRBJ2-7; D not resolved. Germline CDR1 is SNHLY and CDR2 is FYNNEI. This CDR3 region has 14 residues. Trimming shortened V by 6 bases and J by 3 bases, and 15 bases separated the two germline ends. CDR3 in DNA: TGTGCCAGCAGCGAGACTTTAGCTGGCTACGAGCAGTACTTC. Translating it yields CASSETLAGYEQYF.

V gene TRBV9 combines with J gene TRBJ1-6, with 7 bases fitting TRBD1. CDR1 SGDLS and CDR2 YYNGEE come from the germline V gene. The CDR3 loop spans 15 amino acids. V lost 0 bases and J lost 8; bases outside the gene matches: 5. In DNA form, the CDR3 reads TGTGCCAGCAGCGTAGAGGGACAGAGTTATTCACCCCTCCACTTT. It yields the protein CASSVEGQSYSPLHF.

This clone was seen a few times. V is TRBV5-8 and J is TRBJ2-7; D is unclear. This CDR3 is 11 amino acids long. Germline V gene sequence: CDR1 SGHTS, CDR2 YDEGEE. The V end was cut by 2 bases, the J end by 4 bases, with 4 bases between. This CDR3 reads CASSLAYEQYF. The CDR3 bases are TGTGCCAGCAGCTTAGCTTACGAGCAGTACTTC.

The CDR3 is CASSSLRDRGLNQPQHF. In DNA, the CDR3 is TGTGCCAGCAGTTCCCTCCGGGACAGGGGCCTAAATCAGCCCCAGCATTTT. V usage is TRBV28 and J usage is TRBJ1-5, with TRBD1 identical over 10 bases. In germline, CDR1 is MDHEN, CDR2 SYDVKM. The ends lost 4 bases at V and 4 bases at J; junction bases unmatched: 10. CDR3 size: 17 residues.

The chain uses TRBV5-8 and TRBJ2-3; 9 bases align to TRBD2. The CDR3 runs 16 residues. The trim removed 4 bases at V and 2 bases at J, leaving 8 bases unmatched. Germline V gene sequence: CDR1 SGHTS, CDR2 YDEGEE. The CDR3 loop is CASSPRLAAPTDTQYF. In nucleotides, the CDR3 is TGTGCCAGCAGCCCTCGACTAGCGGCACCCACAGATACGCAGTATTTT.

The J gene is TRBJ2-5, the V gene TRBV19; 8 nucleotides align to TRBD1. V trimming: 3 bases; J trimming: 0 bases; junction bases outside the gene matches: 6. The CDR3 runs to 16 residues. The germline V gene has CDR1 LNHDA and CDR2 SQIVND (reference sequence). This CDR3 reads CASSISGQANQETQYF. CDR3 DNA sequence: TGTGCCAGTAGTATCTCGGGACAGGCAAACCAAGAGACCCAGTACTTC.

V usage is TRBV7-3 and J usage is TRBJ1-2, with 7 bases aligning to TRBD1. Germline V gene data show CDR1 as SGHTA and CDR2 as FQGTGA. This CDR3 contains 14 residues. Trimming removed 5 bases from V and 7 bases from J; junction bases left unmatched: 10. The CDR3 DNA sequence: TGTGCCAGCAGCCGAACAGGGGACGTGGGTGGCTACACCTTC. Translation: CASSRTGDVGGYTF.

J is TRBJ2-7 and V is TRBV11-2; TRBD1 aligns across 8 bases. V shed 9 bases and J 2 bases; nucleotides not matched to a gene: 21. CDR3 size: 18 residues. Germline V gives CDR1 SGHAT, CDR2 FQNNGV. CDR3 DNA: TGTGCCAGTCCCCCCCTTGTACCTGGACAGGGCCTTCCCTACGAGCAGTACTTC. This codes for CASPPLVPGQGLPYEQYF.

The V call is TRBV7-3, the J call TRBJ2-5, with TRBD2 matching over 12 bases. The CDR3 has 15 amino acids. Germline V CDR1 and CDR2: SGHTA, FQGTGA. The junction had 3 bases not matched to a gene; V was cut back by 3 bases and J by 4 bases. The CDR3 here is CASSFLAGGLETQYF. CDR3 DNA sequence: TGTGCCAGCAGCTTCCTAGCGGGGGGGCTAGAGACCCAGTACTTC.